Included here is one T cell receptor beta chain sequence, with context. CDR1 is SGDLS and CDR2 is YYNGEE in the germline V gene. This CDR3 has 14 amino acids. V dropped 2 bases and J dropped 6; count of bases not matched to a gene: 6. The study isolated at least 6 million PBMCs from each sample. This entry is derived from a study of blood T cells in healthy people across ages. With a J-beta primer mix and a sample-barcoded 5' primer, a second PCR ran about 6 to 11 cycles. Each sample provided no less than 2.5 million CDR3-containing paired-end reads. Using its own MiXCR run on the 5' RACE reads, TCRdb lists one record per CDR3 protein. Among fewer than 2,000,000 distinct CDR3 sequences listed, around 40% were seen once.

The source is a human donor in good health. This chain joins TRBV9 and TRBJ2-7; 9 bases fit TRBD1. Sequencing used blood. The CDR3 sequence: CASSVGDRECEQYF. The DNA for the CDR3 is TGTGCCAGCAGCGTGGGGGACAGGGAGTGCGAGCAGTACTTC.